This T cell receptor (beta chain) came from a study of cytomegalovirus exposure and HLA in healthy donors (dated by TCRdb to 2017 to 2019). Looking at the study overall: According to a later analysis, one platform produced both the 110 or so validation repertoires and the 720 or so repertoires of the first cohort. High-throughput TCR immunosequencing, statistical association of individual TCRs with disease status, and machine learning were combined to predict cytomegalovirus infection status. In addition to the first cohort of 666 subjects, a separate validation cohort of approximately 120 different subjects was used. The study was designed to test whether signatures of past pathogen exposure could be identified by cataloging public T cell receptors. Results the study describes overall, beyond this receptor: The study gave a list of more than 150 TCR beta chains associated with cytomegalovirus. Of the cluster scores, 94% were above 0 in a later analysis, which found that TCRs clustered in the first cohort also tended to co-occur in the approximately 110 validation repertoires. A later analysis had no HLA typing for the validation cohort, so co-occurrence there was scored across all 110 or so repertoires. Three of the identified cytomegalovirus-associated TCR beta chains were confirmed in vitro to be specific for cytomegalovirus antigens. The authors suggested that the approach could potentially be extended to other disease states and immunological phenotypes. Most TCR sequences were observed very rarely across donors, whereas some public TCRs were present in many individuals. In both the original and validation cohorts, the classifier was reported to diagnose cytomegalovirus status with high specificity and sensitivity.

For this clone: Its antigen is not yet known. Base qualities are not provided; no much larger clone lies one nucleotide away.

The library was made by the immunoSEQ multiplex PCR assay. In the authors' own workflow: A statistical classification framework was built to diagnose cytomegalovirus status from the catalog of TCR beta chain sequences. TCRdb carries this immuneACCESS record with in-frame sequences only. Its versions omit some clonotypes, under half of them owing to an unresolved V gene in the studies checked, with the rest unexplained. V, J and clone size derive from that table, while D and trimming were established from the DNA sequence. This sample lists 150,000 to 200,000 clones; 87% were detected once. About 1.5% of the sample lies in the top ten. The donors were included in the validation cohort of over a hundred subjects, a group kept apart from the approximately 690-subject first cohort. The sequence was collected from a woman aged 30 to 39 in good health and CMV-seronegative. Input material: PBMCs.

The nucleotide sequence reads as follows: TGTGCCAGCAGTTCCACGCTGGTCTATAATAATTCACCCCTCCACTTT. It specifies CASSSTLVYNNSPLHF. The V and J genes are TRBV2 and TRBJ1-6, with an unclear D gene assignment. Trimming at the junction amounts to 5 bases on V and 5 bases on J, and the germline ends lie 16 bases apart. The CDR3 covers 16 residues, taking in both the cysteine and the phenylalanine. Of the read, only the CDR3 DNA is kept; its 48 bases are in frame from base 1. The germline V gene provides CDR1 SNHLY and CDR2 FYNNEI.